These 25 T cell receptor beta chains were sequenced from one sample in a study of blood T cell repertoires in COVID-19 (dated by TCRdb to the early 2020s). Preparation of the library involved the immunoSEQ multiplex PCR assay. The source is immuneACCESS, and TCRdb retained only in-frame sequences with V and J called. Part of the clones is not carried over; for the studies checked, unresolved V genes explain less than half of this, and the remainder is unexplained. This sample lists about 170,000 clones; about four fifths were detected once. Of the sample, roughly 12% is held by the ten largest clones. Source material: PBMCs or T cells enriched from blood (not recorded which). These TCRs come from a man aged 50 to 59 who had recovered from COVID-19.

The rearrangement uses TRBV19 and TRBJ2-1; D is perhaps TRBD1 (5 bases). Germline values: CDR1 LNHDA, CDR2 SQIVND (reference sequence). Trimming stripped 3 bases from V and 7 bases from J, with 13 bases between. The CDR3 extends over 14 amino acids. The CDR3: CASSISRQSNEQFF. The CDR3 DNA reads as TGTGCCAGTAGTATTAGTCGACAGTCTAATGAGCAGTTCTTC.

The chain is built from TRBV24-1 and TRBJ1-1; TRBD1 agrees at 7 bases. The CDR3 spans 15 residues. J was trimmed by 1 base and V by 4 bases; bases with no gene match: 5. Germline values: CDR1 KGHDR, CDR2 SFDVKD. In DNA, the CDR3 is TGTGCCACCAGTGACCCCCGACAGGGGAACACTGAAGCTTTCTTT. It yields the protein CATSDPRQGNTEAFF.

The chain couples TRBV19 to TRBJ2-1; possible D gene TRBD1, 5 bases. V lost 4 bases and J 2 bases, leaving 15 bases between the germline ends. There are 16 residues in the CDR3. Germline lookup yields CDR1 LNHDA and CDR2 SQIVND (reference sequence). DNA of the CDR3: TGTGCCAGTAGTAAAAATCGACAGAACCCCTACAATGAGCAGTTCTTC. Translation gives CASSKNRQNPYNEQFF.

This chain links TRBV9 with TRBJ1-2; D ambiguous. V was trimmed by 4 bases and J by 6 bases, leaving 13 bases between them. Looked up from germline, CDR1 is SGDLS and CDR2 is YYNGEE. This CDR3 has 13 residues. The CDR3 DNA reads TGTGCCAGCAGCCCTGAGTCATCGGATGGCTACACCTTC. Protein: CASSPESSDGYTF. The full variable domain, completed using reference TRBV9 and TRBJ1-2, is DSGVTQTPKHLITATGQRVTLRCSPRSGDLSVYWYQQSLDQGLQFLIQYYNGEERAKGNILERFSAQQFPDLHSELNLSSLELGDSALYFCASSPESSDGYTFGSGTRLTVV.

V usage is TRBV19 and J usage is TRBJ2-1; D is unclear. Germline V gene data show CDR1 as LNHDA and CDR2 as SQIVND (reference sequence). CDR3 length: 16 amino acids. V dropped 3 bases and J dropped 0 bases, with 12 bases sitting between them. CDR3 nucleotide sequence: TGTGCCAGTAGTATCTCCTCGCGTCTCTCCTACAATGAGCAGTTCTTC. Amino acid sequence: CASSISSRLSYNEQFF.

The V call is TRBV6-6, the J call TRBJ2-1; possibly TRBD2 for D (6 bases). The V end was cut by 2 bases, the J end by 3 bases, with 8 bases between. CDR1 MNHNY and CDR2 SVGAGI come from the germline V gene (reference sequence). CDR3 length: 14 amino acids. The DNA for the CDR3 is TGTGCCAGCAGTTACGCCGGGAGCTACAATGAGCAGTTCTTC. It encodes CASSYAGSYNEQFF.

The chain is built from TRBV19 and TRBJ1-5; weak D call: TRBD1 (6 bases). The CDR3 has 15 residues. Germline assignment: CDR1 LNHDA and CDR2 SQIVND (reference sequence). Trimming stripped 3 bases from V and 4 bases from J, with 13 bases between. Here the CDR3 DNA reads TGTGCCAGTAGTATGTCACAGGGTAGGAATCAGCCCCAGCATTTT. Translation: CASSMSQGRNQPQHF. The full variable domain, completed using reference TRBV19 and TRBJ1-5, is DGGITQSPKYLFRKEGQNVTLSCEQNLNHDAMYWYRQDPGQGLRLIYYSQIVNDFQKGDIAEGYSVSREKKESFPLTVTSAQKNPTAFYLCASSMSQGRNQPQHFGDGTRLSIL.

The CDR3 DNA reads as TGTGCCGGAGGACTAGCGGGGCCCTCGAACACCGGGGAGCTGTTTTTT. This encodes CAGGLAGPSNTGELFF. The rearrangement uses TRBV2 and TRBJ2-2; TRBD2 agrees at 12 bases. This CDR3 contains 16 residues. The germline CDR1 and CDR2 sequences are SNHLY and FYNNEI. J lost 0 bases, V lost 11 bases, and 7 bases had no gene match.

The gene calls are TRBV30 and TRBJ2-7, with 7 bases fitting TRBD2. Germline lookup yields CDR1 GTSNPN and CDR2 SVGIG (reference sequence). With V trimmed by 8 bases and J by 2 bases, 9 bases remained unmatched. This CDR3 comprises 13 residues. The CDR3: CAGSSGRAYEQYF. DNA for the CDR3: TGTGCCGGATCTAGCGGTCGAGCCTACGAGCAGTACTTC.

The chain uses TRBV30 and TRBJ2-3; D is perhaps TRBD2 (6 bases). This CDR3 is 14 amino acids long. The germline gives CDR1 GTSNPN, CDR2 SVGIG (reference sequence). The ends were cut back, 7 bases at V and 3 bases at J, with 17 bases in the middle. DNA for the CDR3: TGTGCCTCCCGCCGGGGGATTGCTACAGATACGCAGTATTTT. It codes for CASRRGIATDTQYF.

The genes are TRBV24-1 and TRBJ2-4, with D possibly TRBD1 on 5 matching bases. Germline V gene sequence: CDR1 KGHDR, CDR2 SFDVKD. The ends were cut back, 4 bases at V and 1 base at J, with 16 bases in the middle. There are 17 residues in the CDR3. CDR3 loop: CATSDRTLCLAKNIQYF. The CDR3 DNA reads TGTGCCACCAGTGACAGGACACTTTGTTTGGCCAAAAACATTCAGTACTTC.

The CDR3 DNA sequence: TGTGCCAGCAGCCCTTCGTCGGGGAACACTGAAGCTTTCTTT. This codes for CASSPSSGNTEAFF. This rearrangement joins TRBV7-8 to TRBJ1-1; no firm D call. This CDR3 region has 14 residues. The germline gives CDR1 SGHVS, CDR2 FQNEAQ. With 5 bases removed from V and 1 base from J, the gap between germline ends came to 11 bases.

This rearrangement joins TRBV28 to TRBJ1-2; TRBD1 is a possible D gene (5 bases). The CDR3 runs 16 residues. V gave up 2 bases and J gave up 6 bases, with 19 bases separating them. The germline CDR1 and CDR2 sequences are MDHEN and SYDVKM. The CDR3 region has the DNA TGTGCCAGCAGTTTAGGAGGGGCCCAAGACAGACATGGCTACACCTTC. Translated, it gives CASSLGGAQDRHGYTF.

This rearrangement joins TRBV6-5 to TRBJ1-2, with TRBD1 matching 7 bases. Losses at the gene ends were 4 bases for V and 3 bases for J; bases not matched to a gene: 5. The germline gives CDR1 MNHEY, CDR2 SVGAGI. The length of the CDR3 is 14 residues. The CDR3 DNA reads TGTGCCAGCAGTTTGAAAGGGGGCCACTATGGCTACACCTTC. It encodes CASSLKGGHYGYTF.

This clone was picked up one time. The V call is TRBV5-4, the J call TRBJ1-1; 7 bases match TRBD1. Germline assignment: CDR1 SGHNT and CDR2 YYREEE (reference sequence). CDR3 size: 18 residues. The trim removed 4 bases at V and 1 base at J, leaving 16 bases unmatched. The CDR3 protein is CASSGAIRQGRGNTEAFF. CDR3 in DNA: TGTGCCAGCAGCGGAGCGATTCGACAGGGTCGGGGGAACACTGAAGCTTTCTTT. Filled out from reference TRBV5-4 and TRBJ1-1, the complete variable domain reads ETGVTQSPTHLIKTRGQQVTLRCSSQSGHNTVSWYQQALGQGPQFIFQYYREEENGRGNFPPRFSGLQFPNYSSELNVNALELDDSALYLCASSGAIRQGRGNTEAFFGQGTRLTVV.

The chain joins TRBV7-2 to TRBJ1-2; the D is unclear. The CDR3 extends over 14 amino acids. V lost 2 bases and J lost 4, with 11 bases in between. Germline CDR1 SGHTA, CDR2 FQGNSA. The CDR3 reads CASSLSAQTYGYTF. The CDR3 bases are TGTGCCAGCAGCTTATCCGCACAGACCTATGGCTACACCTTC.

This sequence joins TRBV19 and TRBJ2-1; possible D gene TRBD1, 5 bases. The CDR3 contains 14 residues. CDR1 and CDR2 from the germline V gene are LNHDA and SQIVND (reference sequence). Trimming shortened V by 3 bases and J by 5 bases, and 11 bases separated the two germline ends. The CDR3 loop reads CASSILDSNNEQFF. For the CDR3, the DNA is TGTGCCAGTAGTATTTTAGACAGCAACAATGAGCAGTTCTTC.

The chain joins TRBV5-1 to TRBJ2-3, with D possibly matching TRBD1 (5 bases). The CDR3 runs 13 residues. The germline V and J ends were trimmed by 4 bases and 4 bases, with 10 bases remaining between them. The germline V gene encodes CDR1 SGHRS and CDR2 YFSETQ. The CDR3 loop is CASSTQGSDTQYF. For the CDR3, the DNA is TGCGCCAGCAGCACGCAGGGTTCAGATACGCAGTATTTT.

The CDR3: CASSPINQPQHF. CDR3 bases: TGTGCCAGTAGTCCCATCAATCAGCCCCAGCATTTT. The chain is built from TRBV19 and TRBJ1-5; D is undetermined. This CDR3 is 12 amino acids long. CDR1 is LNHDA, CDR2 SQIVND, per germline (reference sequence). V shed 5 bases and J shed 3 bases, with 5 bases lying between them.

J is TRBJ1-5 and V is TRBV3-1 (or the pseudogene TRBV3-2); TRBD1 agrees at 7 bases. The V gene end was trimmed by 6 bases and the J gene end by 7 bases; junction bases not matched to a gene: 9. The CDR3 runs to 14 residues. Germline V lookup: CDR1 LGHDT, CDR2 YNNKEL (reference sequence). In DNA form, the CDR3 reads TGTGCCAGCAGTCGAGACAGGGCGGGCCAGCCCCAGCATTTT. Amino acids: CASSRDRAGQPQHF.

The V and J genes are TRBV4-1 and TRBJ2-1; 11 nucleotides agree with TRBD1. CDR3 length equals 16 residues. CDR1 MGHRA and CDR2 YSYEKL come from the germline V gene. With V trimmed by 3 bases and J by 4 bases, 5 bases remained unmatched. Here the CDR3 reads CASSQRTGGSYNEQFF. The CDR3 coding sequence is TGCGCCAGCAGCCAGCGGACAGGGGGCTCTTACAATGAGCAGTTCTTC.

This chain joins TRBV19 and TRBJ1-2; 8 positions agree with TRBD1. V trimming: 6 bases; J trimming: 4 bases; junction bases outside the gene matches: 7. The CDR3 consists of 14 residues. Looked up from germline, CDR1 is LNHDA and CDR2 is SQIVND (reference sequence). The CDR3 DNA sequence: TGTGCCAGTAGAGCCCCAGGGGGCGGCTATGGCTACACCTTC. This codes for CASRAPGGGYGYTF.

V and J are TRBV20-1 and TRBJ1-1; 8 bases are a match to TRBD1. Germline V gives CDR1 DFQATT, CDR2 SNEGSKA (reference sequence). The CDR3 is made up of 14 amino acids. V was pared by 3 bases and J by 3 bases, with 6 bases of the junction left unmatched. The CDR3, as DNA: TGCAGTGCTAGTGAACCAGGGGGCTACACTGAAGCTTTCTTT. This codes for CSASEPGGYTEAFF.

This rearrangement joins TRBV6-5 to TRBJ1-4; tentatively, D is TRBD1 (5 bases). The CDR3 is 15 amino acids. Germline CDR1 MNHEY, CDR2 SVGAGI. Trimming removed 4 bases at V and 7 bases at J, with 16 bases between. Here the CDR3 reads CASSSGPGATEKLFF. The DNA for the CDR3 is TGTGCCAGCAGTTCCGGCCCTGGGGCGACTGAAAAACTGTTTTTT.

V gene TRBV6-5 combines with J gene TRBJ1-3; D possibly corresponds to TRBD1 (5 bases). The CDR3 loop spans 15 amino acids. V was shortened by 5 bases and J by 2 bases, with 13 bases between the two germline ends. CDR1 is MNHEY and CDR2 is SVGAGI in the germline V gene. The CDR3 nucleotides read TGTGCCAGCAGTCAATTCCAGGGCGCTGGAAACACCATATATTTT. As protein: CASSQFQGAGNTIYF.